The 2 T cell receptor beta chains below come from one sample, sequenced in a study of blood T cell repertoires in COVID-19 (dated by TCRdb to 2018 to 2020). Library preparation was by the immunoSEQ multiplex PCR assay. This is the immuneACCESS table as TCRdb keeps it, with only in-frame sequences that have V and J called. A part of the clones is gone; compared with another copy, unresolved V genes explain less than half, and the rest is unexplained. The sample table holds 90,000 to 130,000 clones, of which 76% were seen once. The ten largest account for approximately 3.9% of the sample. Specimen: peripheral blood. The receptors were sampled from a woman aged 80 or over with acute or convalescent COVID-19.

This chain uses TRBV18 with TRBJ1-2; TRBD1 matches 10 bases. Germline loops: CDR1 KGHSH, CDR2 LQKENI. With V trimmed by 3 bases and J by 2 bases, 9 bases remained unmatched. The CDR3 contains 17 residues. CDR3 amino acids: CASSPNGQGVSNYGYTF. The CDR3 bases are TGTGCCAGCTCACCGAACGGACAGGGGGTATCGAACTATGGCTACACCTTC.

This clone has more than one count but fewer than ten. This sequence joins TRBV10-3 and TRBJ2-3; TRBD2 is a possible D gene (6 bases). The CDR3 length is 15 residues. Germline V gene lookup returns CDR1 ENHRY and CDR2 SYGVKD. Trimming pared 0 bases from V and 6 bases from J, leaving 13 bases between. The CDR3 here is CAISESGRRADTQYF. The CDR3 DNA follows: TGTGCCATCAGTGAGTCGGGACGGAGGGCGGATACGCAGTATTTT.